The clone carrying this TCR beta chain was observed many times. This sample was taken from a study of Graves' ophthalmopathy and Graves' hyperthyroidism. Calling hyperthyroidism stable required that no ophthalmopathy show up within 18 months of follow-up. Amplified TCR beta CDR3 regions were obtained using RNA transcripts as template. HTBI-primed first-round RT-PCR preceded second-round multiplex PCR. MiXCR was run by TCRdb on the multiplex PCR reads, yielding one entry per CDR3 protein. There are some 410,000 distinct CDR3 sequences in the sample; over 20% occur only once, and 3% lies in the top ten. The V gene lost 5 bases and the J gene lost 3 bases, with 14 bases spanning the gap. The germline V gene has CDR1 SNHLY and CDR2 FYNNEI. This CDR3 comprises 14 residues.

This chain uses TRBV2 with TRBJ2-7, with a weak D call TRBD1 (5 bases). The specimen sequenced was peripheral blood. The TCR was taken from a woman between 18 and 29 years old with stable Graves' hyperthyroidism. Here the CDR3 reads CASSPLLDSYEQYF. The DNA for the CDR3 is TGTGCCAGCAGTCCGCTCCTAGACAGCTACGAGCAGTACTTC.